Listed here are 32 T cell receptor beta chains from one sample, sequenced in a study of shared clonotypes between healthy human individuals. Clones were sequenced by immunoSEQ multiplex PCR, and TCRdb holds only the in-frame ones, with some missing. The data show under 650,000 clones, about 96% seen once. The sample taken for sequencing was naive CD4+ T cells sorted from blood. Subset here: CD45RA+ positively selected. The receptors originated from a young woman in good health.

The CDR3 region is CASSSPSGGVSTDTQYF. DNA of the CDR3: TGTGCCAGCAGTTCCCCGTCGGGGGGGGTGAGCACAGATACGCAGTATTTT. V gene TRBV7-9 combines with J gene TRBJ2-3; 8 bases align to TRBD2. CDR3 size: 17 residues. After removal of 6 bases from V and 0 bases from J, the junction contained 11 bases not matched to a gene. From germline, CDR1 is SEHNR and CDR2 FQNEAQ (reference sequence).

The chain uses TRBV11-2 and TRBJ2-5, with 9 bases lining up with TRBD2. The CDR3 runs 16 residues. Per the germline V gene, CDR1 is SGHAT and CDR2 is FQNNGV. The J segment lost 1 base and the V segment lost 0 bases, leaving 3 bases of the junction unmatched. The CDR3 DNA follows: TGTGCCAGCAGCTTAGAGGGAGCGGGAGGCCAAGAGACCCAGTACTTC. This sequence encodes CASSLEGAGGQETQYF.

The chain carries TRBV2 and TRBJ2-2; D not resolved. Germline CDR1 reads SNHLY; CDR2 reads FYNNEI. The CDR3 has 15 amino acids. V lost 7 bases, J lost 0 bases, and 12 bases lay in between. The CDR3 loop is CASTMSTTNTGELFF. The CDR3 nucleotides are TGTGCCAGCACTATGAGCACCACGAACACCGGGGAGCTGTTTTTT.

The chain links TRBV27 to TRBJ2-3; a possible D gene is TRBD1 (6 bases). Germline V lookup: CDR1 MNHEY, CDR2 SMNVEV (reference sequence). The CDR3 has 20 residues. V was trimmed by 5 bases and J by 0 bases, leaving 27 bases between them. CDR3 amino acids: CASSKIGGPGTRTSTDTQYF. In nucleotides, the CDR3 is TGTGCCAGCAGTAAAATCGGTGGTCCCGGGACACGGACTAGCACAGATACGCAGTATTTT.

The V and J genes are TRBV11-1 and TRBJ1-2, with 8 bases matching TRBD1. V shed 5 bases, J shed 4 bases, and the junction held 3 bases outside the gene matches. The CDR3 has 13 residues. Per the germline V gene, CDR1 is SGHAT and CDR2 is FQDESV (reference sequence). The chain's CDR3 is CASSGQGLYGYTF. The CDR3, as DNA: TGTGCCAGCAGCGGACAGGGTCTCTATGGCTACACCTTC.

The chain links TRBV28 to TRBJ1-6, with 7 bases aligning to TRBD1. The junction had 1 base not matched to a gene; V was cut back by 4 bases and J by 7 bases. CDR3 size: 13 residues. Germline CDR1 MDHEN, CDR2 SYDVKM. The DNA for the CDR3 is TGTGCCAGCAGTTGGGACAGAAATTCACCCCTCCACTTT. It yields the protein CASSWDRNSPLHF. The variable domain in full, completed from reference TRBV28 and TRBJ1-6, reads DVKVTQSSRYLVKRTGEKVFLECVQDMDHENMFWYRQDPGLGLRLIYFSYDVKMKEKGDIPEGYSVSREKKERFSLILESASTNQTSMYLCASSWDRNSPLHFGNGTRLTVT.

The chain employs TRBV19 and TRBJ1-3; D is uncertain. The germline V gene has CDR1 LNHDA and CDR2 SQIVND (reference sequence). CDR3 size: 12 residues. V was trimmed by 6 bases and J by 7 bases, leaving 10 bases between them. In DNA, the CDR3 is TGTGCCAGTAGGGAACGAAGGAACACCATATATTTT. Protein: CASRERRNTIYF.

The V gene is TRBV11-2, the J gene TRBJ1-1; D gene unclear. Trimming removed 5 bases at V and 0 bases at J, with 7 bases between. This CDR3 is 13 amino acids long. CDR1 is SGHAT, CDR2 FQNNGV, per germline. DNA of the CDR3: TGTGCCAGCAGCCTAACATTGAACACTGAAGCTTTCTTT. Its translation: CASSLTLNTEAFF.

A few counts support this clone. V gene TRBV6-5 combines with J gene TRBJ2-2; the match to TRBD1 covers 7 bases. V gave up 7 bases and J gave up 5 bases; unmatched junction bases: 10. Germline V CDR1 and CDR2: MNHEY, SVGAGI. The CDR3 spans 15 residues. The DNA for the CDR3 is TGTGCCAGCAACCACCAGGGGGTAGGGACCGGGGAGCTGTTTTTT. Protein: CASNHQGVGTGELFF.

The genes are TRBV19 and TRBJ2-1; D not certain. The germline CDR1 and CDR2 sequences are LNHDA and SQIVND (reference sequence). V was cut by 7 bases and J by 2 bases, with 12 bases left in between. The CDR3 spans 14 residues. The CDR3 DNA sequence: TGTGCCAGTACGGCTTTGGGCACCTACAATGAGCAGTTCTTC. It encodes CASTALGTYNEQFF.

This clone occurred once. This rearrangement joins TRBV27 to TRBJ2-7; 7 bases agree with TRBD2. The CDR3 covers 19 residues. V dropped 2 bases and J dropped 3; count of bases not matched to a gene: 19. Germline V gene data show CDR1 as MNHEY and CDR2 as SMNVEV (reference sequence). CDR3 loop: CASSLEGFAPGGVHYEQYF. The CDR3 DNA is TGTGCCAGCAGTTTAGAGGGCTTTGCCCCGGGAGGCGTTCACTACGAGCAGTACTTC.

The gene calls are TRBV4-1 and TRBJ2-5; no clear D. V was pared by 7 bases and J by 1 base, with 16 bases between. Germline values: CDR1 MGHRA, CDR2 YSYEKL. The CDR3 has 15 residues. Written as DNA, the CDR3 is TGCGCCAGCACCATGGGTATGGGGTCCCAAGAGACCCAGTACTTC. It encodes CASTMGMGSQETQYF.

V gene TRBV4-1 combines with J gene TRBJ1-2, with a tentative D call TRBD1 (5 bases). Germline assignment: CDR1 MGHRA and CDR2 YSYEKL. Trimming pared 4 bases from V and 2 bases from J, leaving 20 bases between. The CDR3 length is 17 residues. CDR3 bases: TGCGCCAGCAGCCCTGCCGCATTTGGGACCTACAACTATGGCTACACCTTC. The encoded protein is CASSPAAFGTYNYGYTF.

This rearrangement joins TRBV10-1 to TRBJ2-1, with TRBD1 identical over 7 bases. Per germline, CDR1 WNHNN and CDR2 SYGVQD (reference sequence). The CDR3 has 13 residues. V shed 6 bases and J 8 bases; nucleotides not matched to a gene: 7. Written as DNA, the CDR3 is TGCGCCAGCAGGTCCAACAGGGGTTATGAGCAGTTCTTC. Translation gives CASRSNRGYEQFF.

This chain joins TRBV7-2 and TRBJ2-5; TRBD2 agrees at 11 bases. V lost 5 bases, J lost 5 bases, and 7 bases stayed unmatched. The CDR3 loop spans 15 amino acids. The germline gives CDR1 SGHTA, CDR2 FQGNSA. In DNA form, the CDR3 reads TGTGCCAGCAGCCGGACTAGCGGGTCAGGGGAGACCCAGTACTTC. Protein product: CASSRTSGSGETQYF.

The chain recombines TRBV7-8 with TRBJ1-5; maybe TRBD1 (6 bases). The CDR3 has 15 amino acids. Trimming left V 5 bases short and J 1 base short, with 12 bases between. Germline V CDR1 and CDR2: SGHVS, FQNEAQ. In nucleotides, the CDR3 is TGTGCCAGCAGCCTGGACAGAGGCAGCAATCAGCCCCAGCATTTT. Its protein is CASSLDRGSNQPQHF.

The V call is TRBV5-1, the J call TRBJ1-2, with 8 bases identical to TRBD1. The ends lost 3 bases at V and 4 bases at J; junction bases unmatched: 8. Germline V gene data show CDR1 as SGHRS and CDR2 as YFSETQ. This CDR3 is 15 amino acids long. CDR3 bases: TGCGCCAGCAGCTCCACACAGGGGACAGGCTATGGCTACACCTTC. It is translated as CASSSTQGTGYGYTF.

The chain is built from TRBV6-5 and TRBJ2-3; perhaps D is TRBD1 or TRBD2 (6 bases each). CDR3 length equals 15 residues. V was shortened by 6 bases and J by 2 bases, with 15 bases between the two germline ends. CDR1 is MNHEY, CDR2 SVGAGI, per germline. This CDR3 reads CASRQLGGTTDTQYF. The CDR3 coding sequence is TGTGCCAGCAGGCAACTAGGGGGGACCACAGATACGCAGTATTTT.

The genes are TRBV28 and TRBJ2-2; 8 bases fit TRBD1. Germline V lookup: CDR1 MDHEN, CDR2 SYDVKM. This CDR3 contains 16 residues. The trim removed 8 bases at V and 1 base at J, leaving 9 bases unmatched. The CDR3 protein is CASGLRDRLNTGELFF. DNA of the CDR3: TGTGCCAGCGGGCTGCGGGACAGGCTGAACACCGGGGAGCTGTTTTTT. Variable domain in full (rest from reference TRBV28 and TRBJ2-2): DVKVTQSSRYLVKRTGEKVFLECVQDMDHENMFWYRQDPGLGLRLIYFSYDVKMKEKGDIPEGYSVSREKKERFSLILESASTNQTSMYLCASGLRDRLNTGELFFGEGSRLTVL.

This sequence joins TRBV23-1 and TRBJ2-3, with 10 bases fitting TRBD2. TRBV23-1 qualifies as an ORF whose function is uncertain. This CDR3 is 21 amino acids long. The junction had 23 bases not matched to a gene; V was cut back by 1 base and J by 7 bases. The CDR3 DNA follows: TGCGCCAGCAGTCAATGTGACTGGGCAGGTGTCAGGACTAGCGGCTTATATACGCAGTATTTT. Protein product: CASSQCDWAGVRTSGLYTQYF.

This chain links TRBV5-8 with TRBJ1-2; D is unclear. V lost 1 base and J lost 0, with 13 bases in between. The germline CDR1 and CDR2 sequences are SGHTS and YDEGEE. The CDR3 loop spans 16 amino acids. Here the CDR3 DNA reads TGTGCCAGCAGCTTGAGAATTCTGAGAGCTAACTATGGCTACACCTTC. It translates to CASSLRILRANYGYTF.

The V gene is TRBV29-1, the J gene TRBJ2-1; D is perhaps TRBD1 or TRBD2 (6 bases each). There are 15 residues in the CDR3. In germline, CDR1 is SQVTM, CDR2 ANQGSEA. V lost 6 bases and J 7 bases, leaving 22 bases between the germline ends. The CDR3 coding sequence is TGCAGCGTGAGCCGGGGGCCCAGGGTCGTAAATGAGCAGTTCTTC. Translating it yields CSVSRGPRVVNEQFF.

The genes are TRBV27 and TRBJ2-7; 11 positions agree with TRBD2. The CDR3 length is 17 residues. Germline CDR1 MNHEY, CDR2 SMNVEV (reference sequence). The V and J ends lost 6 bases and 0 bases, in that order; junction bases with no gene match: 10. Here the CDR3 reads CASSGTSGTSSSYEQYF. As DNA, the CDR3 is TGTGCCAGCAGCGGGACTAGCGGAACTTCGAGCTCCTACGAGCAGTACTTC.

This chain uses TRBV28 with TRBJ1-4; D not certain. Trimming removed 8 bases from V and 7 bases from J, with 14 bases in between. Germline V gene sequence: CDR1 MDHEN, CDR2 SYDVKM. The CDR3 is made up of 13 amino acids. For the CDR3, the DNA is TGTGCCAGCGTCGAGCAGCCCCGTGAAAAACTGTTTTTT. Its protein is CASVEQPREKLFF.

The chain is built from TRBV5-1 and TRBJ2-7; the match to TRBD1 covers 12 bases. Germline-derived CDR1 and CDR2 are SGHRS and YFSETQ. The CDR3 is made up of 18 amino acids. V lost 1 base to trimming and J lost 7 bases; unmatched junction nucleotides: 15. The CDR3 is CASSLFWGTGGAAQEQYF. The CDR3 DNA sequence: TGCGCCAGCAGCTTGTTTTGGGGGACAGGGGGCGCGGCTCAAGAGCAGTACTTC.

This rearrangement joins TRBV7-2 to TRBJ2-6, with TRBD2 matching over 11 bases. With V trimmed by 4 bases and J by 2 bases, 7 bases remained unmatched. The CDR3 consists of 18 residues. Germline V lookup: CDR1 SGHTA, CDR2 FQGNSA. The DNA for the CDR3 is TGTGCCAGCAGCTCGTCACTAGCGGGAGCTGCTGGGGCCAACGTCCTGACTTTC. This translates into CASSSSLAGAAGANVLTF. Using reference TRBV7-2 and TRBJ2-6 for the parts outside the CDR3, the full variable domain is GAGVSQSPSNKVTEKGKDVELRCDPISGHTALYWYRQSLGQGLEFLIYFQGNSAPDKSGLPSDRFSAERTGGSVSTLTIQRTQQEDSAVYLCASSSSLAGAAGANVLTFGAGSRLTVL.

The genes are TRBV27 and TRBJ2-7; D remains unclear. Trimming shortened V by 3 bases and J by 12 bases, and 18 bases separated the two germline ends. This CDR3 is 13 amino acids long. Germline V gives CDR1 MNHEY, CDR2 SMNVEV (reference sequence). In DNA, the CDR3 is TGTGCCAGCAGTTTCGCCTCAGGACCCTTGTTGTACTTC. Translation gives CASSFASGPLLYF.

The chain recombines TRBV7-2 with TRBJ2-2; D is unresolved. V dropped 5 bases and J dropped 2 bases, with 6 bases sitting between them. This CDR3 has 13 amino acids. Germline lookup yields CDR1 SGHTA and CDR2 FQGNSA. The CDR3 region has the DNA TGTGCCAGCAGCCGAACAAACACCGGGGAGCTGTTTTTT. Translated: CASSRTNTGELFF.

This chain uses TRBV5-4 with TRBJ1-1; 9 nucleotides align to TRBD1. Trimming at V came to 3 bases and at J to 4 bases, leaving 7 bases not matched to a gene. The CDR3 sequence is 15 residues long. CDR1 is SGHNT, CDR2 YYREEE, per germline (reference sequence). The CDR3 here is CASSYLGQGGTEAFF. CDR3 bases: TGTGCCAGCAGCTATTTGGGACAGGGAGGCACTGAAGCTTTCTTT. Full variable domain (rest looked up from reference TRBV5-4 and TRBJ1-1): ETGVTQSPTHLIKTRGQQVTLRCSSQSGHNTVSWYQQALGQGPQFIFQYYREEENGRGNFPPRFSGLQFPNYSSELNVNALELDDSALYLCASSYLGQGGTEAFFGQGTRLTVV.

J is TRBJ2-7 and V is TRBV2, with 8 bases fitting TRBD1. The J segment lost 3 bases and the V segment lost 8 bases, leaving 6 bases of the junction unmatched. The CDR3 sequence is 13 residues long. Germline-derived CDR1 and CDR2 are SNHLY and FYNNEI. The CDR3 here is CASGGTGGYEQYF. The CDR3 nucleotides read TGTGCCAGCGGGGGGACAGGCGGCTACGAGCAGTACTTC.

The J gene is TRBJ1-4, the V gene TRBV28; a weak D match, TRBD1 (5 bases). The germline V gene has CDR1 MDHEN and CDR2 SYDVKM. Trimming left V 8 bases short and J 5 bases short, with 18 bases between. This CDR3 has 15 residues. In DNA form, the CDR3 reads TGTGCCAGCTACCCCGGGCAGGGTCTCAATGAAAAACTGTTTTTT. It encodes CASYPGQGLNEKLFF.

The rearrangement joins TRBV18 to TRBJ2-7, with D perhaps assigned TRBD1 or TRBD2 (5 bases each). The CDR3 runs 13 residues. The germline gives CDR1 KGHSH, CDR2 LQKENI. The V end lost 5 bases, the J end lost 3 bases, and 11 bases lay between the germline ends. CDR3 bases: TGTGCCAGCTCATGGGACGGATACTACGAGCAGTACTTC. Encoded protein: CASSWDGYYEQYF.